Presented here are 30 T cell receptor beta chains from one specimen sequenced in a study of vaccination and CD4 T cells after COVID-19. The treatment was: approximately nine-day PBMC culture with coronavirus spike peptide pools or control peptides (ViraFEST assay). The Oncomine TCR Beta short-read assay generated sequence data from the DNA of cultured CD4+ T cells. TCRdb called the PCR reads again in MiXCR, with one record for every CDR3 protein. The sample lists about 20,000 distinct CDR3 sequences, 60% occurring once. Their cognate antigens are unknown. This material consisted of CD4+ T cells from blood, cultured in vitro, taken after SARS-CoV-2 vaccination. These receptors all come from a human donor who had recovered from COVID-19.

The chain joins TRBV27 to TRBJ2-1; 8 positions agree with TRBD2. The CDR3 consists of 14 residues. The ends lost 6 bases at V and 7 bases at J; junction bases unmatched: 8. Germline values: CDR1 MNHEY, CDR2 SMNVEV (reference sequence). The CDR3 DNA reads as TGTGCCAGCAGAGGCGGGAGGATAGGGAATGAGCAGTTCTTC. Its protein product is CASRGGRIGNEQFF.

The chain has TRBV14 and TRBJ2-4; D remains ambiguous. This CDR3 has 12 amino acids. V was cut by 4 bases and J by 9 bases, with 10 bases left in between. Germline CDR1 SGHDN, CDR2 FVKESK. The CDR3 protein is CASSLGATIQYF. The DNA for the CDR3 is TGTGCCAGCAGCCTTGGAGCCACCATTCAGTACTTC. Complete variable domain (other parts from reference TRBV14 and TRBJ2-4): EAGVTQFPSHSVIEKGQTVTLRCDPISGHDNLYWYRRVMGKEIKFLLHFVKESKQDESGMPNNRFLAERTGGTYSTLKVQPAELEDSGVYFCASSLGATIQYFGAGTRLSVL.

This clonotype was recorded once. V usage is TRBV7-2 and J usage is TRBJ2-5; a weak D match, TRBD1 (5 bases). The CDR3 totals 13 residues. From germline, CDR1 is SGHTA and CDR2 FQGNSA. Trimming cost V 5 bases and J 4 bases, with 11 bases left between them. The CDR3 DNA sequence: TGTGCCAGCAGCCCCGGCGACAGAGAGACCCAGTACTTC. Protein sequence: CASSPGDRETQYF.

V and J are TRBV27 and TRBJ2-2, with D perhaps being TRBD1 or TRBD2 (5 bases each). Germline loops: CDR1 MNHEY, CDR2 SMNVEV (reference sequence). V shed 8 bases and J shed 5 bases, with 15 bases lying between them. The CDR3 spans 14 residues. CDR3 protein: CASGRDQVTGELFF. Here the CDR3 DNA reads TGTGCCAGCGGCCGGGACCAAGTTACCGGGGAGCTGTTTTTT.

V and J are TRBV10-3 and TRBJ2-7; no reliable D call. Looked up from germline, CDR1 is ENHRY and CDR2 is SYGVKD. This CDR3 has 14 residues. The V and J ends lost 6 bases and 2 bases respectively, with 14 bases between them. CDR3 sequence (DNA): TGTGCCATCAGACCGGAAGGGTCCCCCTACGAGCAGTACTTC. Translating it yields CAIRPEGSPYEQYF.

This sequence joins TRBV7-2 and TRBJ1-1; no reliable D call. The CDR3 is made up of 14 amino acids. The V end lost 5 bases, the J end lost 2 bases, and 12 bases lay between the germline ends. Germline V lookup: CDR1 SGHTA, CDR2 FQGNSA. CDR3: CASSPRRDNTEAFF. Written as DNA, the CDR3 is TGTGCCAGCAGCCCCCGACGGGATAACACTGAAGCTTTCTTT.

This clonotype appeared a single time. The CDR3 here is CASRGANTEAFF. As DNA, the CDR3 is TGTGCCAGCAGAGGTGCGAACACTGAAGCTTTCTTT. The V gene is TRBV12-3 or TRBV12-4, the J gene TRBJ1-1; no clear D. Trimming pared 6 bases from V and 1 base from J, leaving 6 bases between. This CDR3 is 12 amino acids long.

This clonotype was counted a single time. V is TRBV7-8 and J is TRBJ2-7; 10 bases match TRBD2. Germline-derived CDR1 and CDR2 are SGHVS and FQNEAQ. V was clipped by 5 bases and J by 3 bases; unmatched bases: 19. This CDR3 comprises 19 residues. CDR3 loop: CASSRTSFPGSGRDYEQYF. For the CDR3, the DNA is TGTGCCAGCAGCAGAACCTCTTTCCCGGGAAGCGGGAGGGACTACGAGCAGTACTTC.

V is TRBV2 and J is TRBJ1-2, with 9 positions matching TRBD1. The V segment lost 4 bases and the J segment 5 bases; nucleotides outside the gene matches: 5. Germline CDR1 SNHLY, CDR2 FYNNEI. The CDR3 runs 14 residues. The CDR3 is CASSVGTGLYGYTF. In DNA form, the CDR3 reads TGTGCCAGCAGTGTGGGGACAGGGCTATATGGCTACACCTTC.

The rearrangement links TRBV11-2 to TRBJ2-1; TRBD2 agrees at 7 bases. Germline loops: CDR1 SGHAT, CDR2 FQNNGV. V lost 2 bases and J lost 6; bases outside the gene matches: 13. This CDR3 is 17 amino acids long. The CDR3 DNA reads as TGTGCCAGCAGCTTACCCATTGGGCGGGAGCTCGTCAATGAGCAGTTCTTC. Translated, it gives CASSLPIGRELVNEQFF.

The chain recombines TRBV28 with TRBJ1-2; D gene ambiguous. The CDR3 is made up of 15 amino acids. The V end was cut by 6 bases, the J end by 5 bases, with 19 bases between. The germline gives CDR1 MDHEN, CDR2 SYDVKM. The CDR3 DNA reads as TGTGCCAGCAGCCAATCCATGGACGGGAGGTATGGCTACACCTTC. Translated, it gives CASSQSMDGRYGYTF.

This chain links TRBV6-1 with TRBJ1-6, with D possibly matching TRBD1 (5 bases). The CDR3 runs to 16 residues. Looked up from germline, CDR1 is MNHNS and CDR2 is SASEGT. V lost 4 bases, J lost 6 bases, and 16 bases lay in between. CDR3 nucleotides: TGTGCCAGCAGTGTCAGATCCGGGACGAGTAATTCACCCCTCCACTTT. It specifies CASSVRSGTSNSPLHF.

This clonotype turned up a few times. The rearrangement links TRBV20-1 to TRBJ1-1; D is unresolved. Germline CDR1 and CDR2: DFQATT and SNEGSKA (reference sequence). The germline V and J ends were trimmed by 2 bases and 8 bases, with 9 bases remaining between them. CDR3 size: 11 residues. CDR3 bases: TGCAGTGCTAGATACGGGATCGAAGCTTTCTTT. This sequence encodes CSARYGIEAFF.

The chain has TRBV19 and TRBJ1-2; 7 bases match TRBD1. V lost 5 bases to trimming and J lost 8 bases; unmatched junction nucleotides: 14. Per the germline V gene, CDR1 is LNHDA and CDR2 is SQIVND (reference sequence). This CDR3 is 15 amino acids long. The CDR3 DNA sequence: TGTGCCAGTAGTCCTCCGTTGACAGGGATCTCGGGCTACACCTTC. Residues: CASSPPLTGISGYTF.

V and J are TRBV20-1 and TRBJ1-6; no definite D call. Per the germline V gene, CDR1 is DFQATT and CDR2 is SNEGSKA (reference sequence). Trimming stripped 0 bases from V and 1 base from J, with 10 bases between. The CDR3 totals 16 residues. Here the CDR3 DNA reads TGCAGTGCTAGAGATTTTTTTGAGTCCTATAATTCACCCCTCCACTTT. Translation: CSARDFFESYNSPLHF.

The rearrangement joins TRBV10-2 to TRBJ2-5; 13 nucleotides agree with TRBD2. V gave up 2 bases and J gave up 4 bases; unmatched junction bases: 4. There are 16 residues in the CDR3. Germline V gene lookup returns CDR1 WSHSY and CDR2 SAAADI. Here the CDR3 reads CASSEGRLAGGETQYF. The CDR3 DNA follows: TGCGCCAGCAGTGAGGGCCGACTAGCGGGAGGAGAGACCCAGTACTTC.

This sequence joins TRBV7-2 and TRBJ2-5; 8 nucleotides align to TRBD2. The CDR3 is made up of 15 amino acids. V shed 3 bases, J shed 5 bases, and the junction held 8 bases outside the gene matches. Germline V lookup: CDR1 SGHTA, CDR2 FQGNSA. The CDR3 DNA is TGTGCCAGCAGCTTTCAAAGCGGGAGTGACGAGACCCAGTACTTC. Amino acid sequence: CASSFQSGSDETQYF. The full variable domain, completed using reference TRBV7-2 and TRBJ2-5, is GAGVSQSPSNKVTEKGKDVELRCDPISGHTALYWYRQSLGQGLEFLIYFQGNSAPDKSGLPSDRFSAERTGGSVSTLTIQRTQQEDSAVYLCASSFQSGSDETQYFGPGTRLLVL.

The V and J genes are TRBV28 and TRBJ1-1; 7 positions agree with TRBD1. The CDR3 extends over 12 amino acids. The junction had 8 bases not matched to a gene; V was cut back by 10 bases and J by 6 bases. Germline V lookup: CDR1 MDHEN, CDR2 SYDVKM. The CDR3 loop reads CATRGGPAEAFF. CDR3 bases: TGTGCCACCAGGGGGGGTCCGGCTGAAGCTTTCTTT.

The CDR3 reads CASSYGRQGVGNSPLHF. CDR3 DNA: TGTGCCAGCAGTTACGGGCGACAGGGTGTAGGTAATTCACCCCTCCACTTT. This chain uses TRBV6-5 with TRBJ1-6; 7 nucleotides line up with TRBD1. Looked up from germline, CDR1 is MNHEY and CDR2 is SVGAGI. After removal of 2 bases from V and 6 bases from J, the junction contained 10 bases not matched to a gene. This CDR3 region has 17 residues.

The V gene is TRBV12-3 or TRBV12-4, the J gene TRBJ1-6; D is uncertain. The CDR3 runs 15 residues. V shed 3 bases and J shed 0 bases, with 6 bases lying between them. The CDR3 protein is CASSFSSSYNSPLHF. The DNA for the CDR3 is TGTGCCAGCAGTTTCTCGAGCTCCTATAATTCACCCCTCCACTTT.

This sequence joins TRBV18 and TRBJ2-1; D remains ambiguous. V was trimmed by 1 base and J by 5 bases, leaving 12 bases between them. Looked up from germline, CDR1 is KGHSH and CDR2 is LQKENI. The CDR3 loop spans 15 amino acids. This CDR3 reads CASSPREAGDNEQFF. DNA for the CDR3: TGTGCCAGCTCACCACGGGAAGCTGGTGACAATGAGCAGTTCTTC.

The chain joins TRBV5-6 to TRBJ2-3, with TRBD1 matching over 8 bases. The CDR3 runs to 14 residues. From germline, CDR1 is SGHDT and CDR2 YYEEEE. Trimming cost V 7 bases and J 1 base; bases outside gene matches: 5. DNA for the CDR3: TGTGCCAGCTCGACAGGGGCTGGCACAGATACGCAGTATTTT. Translation: CASSTGAGTDTQYF. Together with reference TRBV5-6 and TRBJ2-3, the CDR3 gives the full variable domain: DAGVTQSPTHLIKTRGQQVTLRCSPKSGHDTVSWYQQALGQGPQFIFQYYEEEERQRGNFPDRFSGHQFPNYSSELNVNALLLGDSALYLCASSTGAGTDTQYFGPGTRLTVL.

This clonotype showed up just once. The chain links TRBV15 to TRBJ1-5; D unclear. The CDR3 is made up of 14 amino acids. Germline V lookup: CDR1 LNHNV, CDR2 YYDKDF (reference sequence). The V gene lost 3 bases and the J gene lost 3 bases, with 9 bases spanning the gap. CDR3 loop: CATSRDRLNQPQHF. The CDR3 coding sequence is TGTGCCACCAGCAGGGACCGTCTCAATCAGCCCCAGCATTTT.

V gene TRBV11-2 combines with J gene TRBJ1-2; D gene ambiguous. CDR1 and CDR2 (germline): SGHAT, FQNNGV. V was trimmed by 5 bases and J by 2 bases, leaving 6 bases between them. The CDR3 has 12 residues. The CDR3, as DNA: TGTGCCAGCAGCCTCCGGAACTATGGCTACACCTTC. Translating gives CASSLRNYGYTF.

In nucleotides, the CDR3 is TGCAGTGCCCGAGGGGGGTCGAACACTGAAGCTTTCTTT. This codes for CSARGGSNTEAFF. The J gene is TRBJ1-1, the V gene TRBV20-1; the D gene is possibly TRBD1 (6 bases). This CDR3 is built from 13 residues. Trimming stripped 6 bases from V and 1 base from J, with 12 bases between. The germline gives CDR1 DFQATT, CDR2 SNEGSKA (reference sequence).

The V and J genes are TRBV30 and TRBJ2-1; D is unresolved. This CDR3 comprises 12 residues. Germline CDR1 GTSNPN, CDR2 SVGIG (reference sequence). The V end was cut by 2 bases, the J end by 2 bases, with 4 bases between. The CDR3 loop is CAWSRTYNEQFF. The CDR3 coding sequence is TGTGCCTGGAGTAGGACCTACAATGAGCAGTTCTTC.

The chain links TRBV20-1 to TRBJ2-2, with a tentative D call TRBD2 (7 bases). CDR3 size: 13 residues. Between the trimmed V and J ends, which lost 6 bases and 6 bases, there was a span of 14 bases. Germline loops: CDR1 DFQATT, CDR2 SNEGSKA (reference sequence). CDR3 in DNA: TGCAGTGCAGTGAGGGGGGGCGCCGGGGAGCTGTTTTTT. The encoded protein is CSAVRGGAGELFF.

This clonotype was seen a few times. The chain couples TRBV7-7 to TRBJ1-2; D uncertain. This CDR3 is built from 16 residues. Germline V gives CDR1 SSHAT, CDR2 FNYEAQ (reference sequence). The V and J ends lost 0 bases and 6 bases respectively, with 17 bases between them. The CDR3 DNA reads TGTGCCAGCAGCTTAGCCTACCATCGTCAGTTCGATGGCTACACCTTC. Protein product: CASSLAYHRQFDGYTF.

This clonotype came up once. CDR3 in amino acids: CASSGRTGGWGYTF. The CDR3 nucleotides read TGTGCCAGCAGTGGAAGAACAGGGGGCTGGGGCTACACCTTC. The chain employs TRBV6-1 and TRBJ1-2; 9 bases line up with TRBD1. The CDR3 sequence is 14 residues long. The germline V gene encodes CDR1 MNHNS and CDR2 SASEGT. Trimming at V came to 4 bases and at J to 8 bases, leaving 8 bases not matched to a gene.

This rearrangement joins TRBV14 to TRBJ2-7; a weak D match, TRBD1 (6 bases). Trimming removed 4 bases from V and 1 base from J, with 17 bases in between. CDR3 length: 16 amino acids. The germline V gene has CDR1 SGHDN and CDR2 FVKESK. In DNA, the CDR3 is TGTGCCAGCAGCCCTGACAAAGGGGGAGTATCCTACGAGCAGTACTTC. Its protein is CASSPDKGGVSYEQYF.